This is a list of T cell receptor beta chains from one sample in a study of shared clonotypes between healthy human individuals. Sequencing was performed with immunoSEQ multiplex PCR; in TCRdb, only in-frame clones are kept and a portion is missing. The sample contains about 2.3 million clones, 85% to 95% of which appear only once. Sequencing input: naive CD4+ T cells from PBMCs. The receptors come from a man aged 18 to 29 in good health. Some clones in this sample may be carry-over from other donors' samples. Each CDR3 is given with its conserved first and last residue. A D gene is named only where the DNA matches it firmly. Not all rows give a size; the values are once, few, many and, for expanded clones, a class.

d_call	v_call	clone_size	j_call	cdr3_nt	cdr3_aa
TRBD1	TRBV10-3	once	TRBJ2-7	TGTGCCACCAGAATTGGGACAGGGGGCTACGAGCAGTACTTC	CATRIGTGGYEQYF
TRBD1	TRBV7-6	.	TRBJ1-2	TGTGCCAGCAGCCCGGGACAGGGCCGTTATGGCTACACCTTC	CASSPGQGRYGYTF
TRBD1	TRBV28	.	TRBJ1-5	TGTGCCAGCAGCAGGACAGGGGTAAGAAGTCAGCCCCAGCATTTT	CASSRTGVRSQPQHF
.	TRBV7-2	once	TRBJ1-2	TGTGCCAGCAGCATCCCGGGACAAGGGATTTGGGGCTACACCTTC	CASSIPGQGIWGYTF
.	TRBV5-1	.	TRBJ1-2	TGCGCCAGCAGAACGACCCAGGAGAGCTACACCTTC	CASRTTQESYTF
.	TRBV2	.	TRBJ1-1	TGTGCCAGCAGTCGGGAAACAAACACTGAAGCTTTCTTT	CASSRETNTEAFF
TRBD1	TRBV15	few	TRBJ1-5	TGTGCCACCACCCGGGACAGCAGCAATCAGCCCCAGCATTTT	CATTRDSSNQPQHF
.	TRBV18	.	TRBJ1-1	TGTGCCAGTTCTGCCCTGGGTAGAAACACTGAAGCTTTCTTT	CASSALGRNTEAFF
TRBD1	TRBV28	.	TRBJ1-1	TGTGCCAGCAGTGAACGAACAGGGGTGAGGACTGAAGCTTTCTTT	CASSERTGVRTEAFF
TRBD2	TRBV12-5	once	TRBJ2-2	TGTGCTAGTGGTTCACGACTAGCGGGAGGCACCGGGGAGCTGTTTTTT	CASGSRLAGGTGELFF
.	TRBV28	.	TRBJ2-2	TGTGCCAGCAGTCAGAGCCTTAGACTGAGCGGGGAGCTGTTTTTT	CASSQSLRLSGELFF
.	TRBV29-1	few	TRBJ1-2	TGCAGCGTTAACGGCTACACCTTC	CSVNGYTF
.	TRBV5-1	.	TRBJ2-1	TGCGCCAGCAGCTTGGAGGGGCCGAACCTCGGGAATGAGCAGTTCTTC	CASSLEGPNLGNEQFF
.	TRBV15	.	TRBJ2-3	TGTGCCACCAGCGTAAGGGTGAGCACAGATACGCAGTATTTT	CATSVRVSTDTQYF
.	TRBV9	.	TRBJ2-2	TGTGCCAGCAGCGGAGAACAGGTTTCGAACACCGGGGAGCTGTTTTTT	CASSGEQVSNTGELFF
TRBD1	TRBV25-1	.	TRBJ1-2	TGTGCCAGCAGCGACCCCGGGACAGGGGGCATGGTCTATGGCTACACCTTC	CASSDPGTGGMVYGYTF
TRBD2	TRBV7-2	few	TRBJ2-7	TGTGCCAGCAGCTCCCGGACTAGCGGGAGCTACGAGCAGTACTTC	CASSSRTSGSYEQYF
.	TRBV4-1	.	TRBJ1-4	TGCGCCAGCAGCCAAGATCTTGCGGTACTGAGGAGTGAAAAACTGTTTTTT	CASSQDLAVLRSEKLFF
TRBD1	TRBV7-3	few	TRBJ2-7	TGTGCCAGCAGCCCCGGGACAGGCACCTTCGAGCAGTACTTC	CASSPGTGTFEQYF
.	TRBV11-2	.	TRBJ2-3	TGTGCCAGCAGCCCACCGGGACTTACAGATACGCAGTATTTT	CASSPPGLTDTQYF
.	TRBV18	.	TRBJ2-3	TGTGCCAGCTCACCACCGGGACAAAGCACAGATACGCAGTATTTT	CASSPPGQSTDTQYF
.	TRBV7-9	.	TRBJ1-4	TGTGCCAGCAGCTTAGGGTCCGGCATCGTGCGGGAAAAACTGTTTTTT	CASSLGSGIVREKLFF
TRBD1	TRBV7-8	few	TRBJ1-2	TGTGCCAGCAGCTTAGGCTGGACAGGGCATGGCTACACCTTC	CASSLGWTGHGYTF
TRBD1	TRBV6-1	.	TRBJ2-1	TGTGCCAGCAGCGAAGAACAGGGGGCAGCCTACAATGAGCAGTTCTTC	CASSEEQGAAYNEQFF
.	TRBV18	.	TRBJ1-1	TGTGCCAGCTCACCAGCCAGGGCGAGCACTGAAGCTTTCTTT	CASSPARASTEAFF
.	TRBV5-1	.	TRBJ2-7	TGCGCCAGCAGCCCGGGGGGGACAGGGTTTCACGAGCAGTACTTC	CASSPGGTGFHEQYF
TRBD1	TRBV28	once	TRBJ1-5	TGTGCCAGCACCCTACAGGGGATTTTTAGCAATCAGCCCCAGCATTTT	CASTLQGIFSNQPQHF
.	TRBV27	.	TRBJ1-2	TGTGCCAGCAGTCCCACAGCAAACTATGGCTACACCTTC	CASSPTANYGYTF
.	TRBV7-2	few	TRBJ1-5	TGTGCCAGCAGCTCCGCGGGGCCCCAGCATTTT	CASSSAGPQHF
.	TRBV28	.	TRBJ1-2	TGTGCCAGCAGTTTTGTAGGCGGGGGGTATGGCTACACCTTC	CASSFVGGGYGYTF
.	TRBV14	.	TRBJ1-1	TGTGCCAGCAGCTCCCGCCCCATTTTACAGGCTGAAGCTTTCTTT	CASSSRPILQAEAFF
TRBD2	TRBV14	once	TRBJ2-7	TGTGCCAGCAGCCCGGGACTAGCGGGAGGACACTCCTACGAGCAGTACTTC	CASSPGLAGGHSYEQYF
TRBD2	TRBV11-2	.	TRBJ2-3	TGTGCCAGCAGCCTGGCGGGAGCAGATACGCAGTATTTT	CASSLAGADTQYF
.	TRBV7-9	.	TRBJ2-7	TGTGCCAGCAGCTTTCTGCCAGGTTCCTACGAGCAGTACTTC	CASSFLPGSYEQYF
.	TRBV4-1	.	TRBJ1-2	TGCGCCAGCAGTCTGACCTTGGGCGAGGGGAGAAGCTATGGCTACACCTTC	CASSLTLGEGRSYGYTF
.	TRBV4-3	.	TRBJ2-3	TGCGCCAGCAGCCAAGAACGGTTTAGGGCAGATACGCAGTATTTT	CASSQERFRADTQYF
.	TRBV7-2	.	TRBJ2-3	TGTGCCAGCAGCTTAGCGCGTGAAGATACGCAGTATTTT	CASSLAREDTQYF
.	TRBV5-1	.	TRBJ1-3	TGCGCCAGCAGCTTTGGGTTGGCAGAAGACTCTGGAAACACCATATATTTT	CASSFGLAEDSGNTIYF
.	TRBV19	.	TRBJ1-2	TGTGCCAGTAGTAGGACAGCTAACTATGGCTACACCTTC	CASSRTANYGYTF
.	TRBV4-1	few	TRBJ1-1	TGCGCCAGCAGCCAAGGGGTGACTGAAGCTTTCTTT	CASSQGVTEAFF
TRBD1	TRBV4-2	.	TRBJ2-7	TGTGCCAGCAGCCCGGGACAGGCGACCGAGCAGTACTTC	CASSPGQATEQYF
TRBD2	TRBV4-3	.	TRBJ2-2	TGCGCCAGCAGCCAAAGAGGACTAGCGGGAGCCGGGGAGCTGTTTTTT	CASSQRGLAGAGELFF
TRBD1	TRBV7-6	.	TRBJ1-6	TGTGCCAGCAGCTTGGGGACAGTTCGGGATTCACCCCTCCACTTT	CASSLGTVRDSPLHF
TRBD1	TRBV10-3	.	TRBJ2-5	TGTGCCATCAGGGCCGGGACAGGGGAAGAGACCCAGTACTTC	CAIRAGTGEETQYF
.	TRBV6-1	.	TRBJ1-2	TGTGCCAGCAGTTCAGTAACTAACTATGGCTACACCTTC	CASSSVTNYGYTF
.	TRBV6-5	.	TRBJ1-2	TGTGCCAGCAGCCTACGTGACAGAGAATATGGCTACACCTTC	CASSLRDREYGYTF
.	TRBV5-1	.	TRBJ2-3	TGCGCCAGCAGCTTGGGGGGCGGGCCCAGCACAGATACGCAGTATTTT	CASSLGGGPSTDTQYF
.	TRBV28	.	TRBJ1-2	TGTGCCAGCAGTGGGGGCGGTGGCTACACCTTC	CASSGGGGYTF
TRBD2	TRBV5-1	.	TRBJ2-5	TGCGCCAGCAGCTTAGGGGCTAGCGGTCAAGAGACCCAGTACTTC	CASSLGASGQETQYF
.	TRBV27	.	TRBJ2-3	TGTGCCAGCAGTTTAGCAGGGGTCAGCACAGATACGCAGTATTTT	CASSLAGVSTDTQYF
TRBD1	TRBV11-2	.	TRBJ1-2	TGTGCCAGCAGCTTAGTCCCACAGGGGAACTATGGCTACACCTTC	CASSLVPQGNYGYTF
.	TRBV28	.	TRBJ1-2	TGTGCCAGCATTCGACAAGACCCAGTTGACTATGGCTACACCTTC	CASIRQDPVDYGYTF
TRBD1	TRBV14	.	TRBJ1-2	TGTGCCAGCTCCCGGACAGGCCGCTATGGCTACACCTTC	CASSRTGRYGYTF
.	TRBV4-2	.	TRBJ2-5	TGTGCCAGCAGCCATCGATTAGGCAAGGGGGAGGAGACCCAGTACTTC	CASSHRLGKGEETQYF
.	TRBV18	.	TRBJ1-1	TGTGCCAGCTCACCACTCCAGGGGTACACTGAAGCTTTCTTT	CASSPLQGYTEAFF
.	TRBV28	few	TRBJ1-5	TGTGCCAGCAGTTTAGCTTCGAGGGGGTACAATCAGCCCCAGCATTTT	CASSLASRGYNQPQHF
TRBD1	TRBV19	.	TRBJ2-6	TGTGCCAGTAGCCACGGGACAGGATACTCTGGGGCCAACGTCCTGACTTTC	CASSHGTGYSGANVLTF
.	TRBV5-1	.	TRBJ2-5	TGCGCCAGCACGGCGCGGATGGAAGAGACCCAGTACTTC	CASTARMEETQYF
.	TRBV11-3	.	TRBJ2-2	TGTGCCAGTCAACGCAGCTGGGGAGGGGGCCCAACCGGGGAGCTGTTTTTT	CASQRSWGGGPTGELFF